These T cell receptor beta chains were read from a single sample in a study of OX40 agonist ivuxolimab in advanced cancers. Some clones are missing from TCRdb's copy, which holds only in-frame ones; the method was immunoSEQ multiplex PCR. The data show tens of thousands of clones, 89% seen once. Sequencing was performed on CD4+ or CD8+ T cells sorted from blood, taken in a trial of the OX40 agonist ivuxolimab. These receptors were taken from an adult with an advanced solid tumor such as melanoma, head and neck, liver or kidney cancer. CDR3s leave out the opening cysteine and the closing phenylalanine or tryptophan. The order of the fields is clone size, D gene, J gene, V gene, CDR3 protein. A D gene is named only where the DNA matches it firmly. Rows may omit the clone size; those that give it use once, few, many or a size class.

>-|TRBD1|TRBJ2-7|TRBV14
ASSPEGAKSYEQY
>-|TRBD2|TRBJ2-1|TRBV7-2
ASSSWTSAYGEQF
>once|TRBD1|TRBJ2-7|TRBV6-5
ASSRTGPGYEQY
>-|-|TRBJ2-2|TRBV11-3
ASSLVRDTGELF
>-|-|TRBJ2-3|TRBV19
ASSRDAGATQY
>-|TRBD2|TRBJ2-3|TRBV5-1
ASRQLAGESDTQY
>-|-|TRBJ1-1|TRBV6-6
ASSYRGTNTEAF
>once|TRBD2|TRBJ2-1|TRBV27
ASSYLAGGNEQF
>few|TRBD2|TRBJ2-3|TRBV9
ASGTSGGSDTQY
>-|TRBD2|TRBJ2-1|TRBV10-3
AISPGTSGSNEQF
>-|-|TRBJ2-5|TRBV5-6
ASSLLKNRTPMGETQY
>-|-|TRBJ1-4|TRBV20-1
SCDTNEKLF
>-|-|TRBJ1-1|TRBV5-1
ASSLEGRRTEAF
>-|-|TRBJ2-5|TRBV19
ASSFRDKGFVETQY
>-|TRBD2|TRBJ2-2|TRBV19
ASSPLAGITGELF
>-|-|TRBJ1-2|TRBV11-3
ASSFAANYGYT
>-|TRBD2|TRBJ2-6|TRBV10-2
ASSDPTSGSLSGANVLT
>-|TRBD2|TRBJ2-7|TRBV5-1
ASSTSTSVNEQY
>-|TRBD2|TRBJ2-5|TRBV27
ASRKGLAETEETQY
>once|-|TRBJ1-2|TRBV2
ASSEHSDYGYT
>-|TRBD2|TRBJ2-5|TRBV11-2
ASSRGLAAGETQY
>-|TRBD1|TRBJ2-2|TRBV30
AWSVSGTAYTGELF
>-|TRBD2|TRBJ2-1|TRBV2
ASSSSGSEQF
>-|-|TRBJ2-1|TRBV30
AWGLFGEQF
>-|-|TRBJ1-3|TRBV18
ASSPDRDGGNTIY
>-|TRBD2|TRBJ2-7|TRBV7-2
ASLEGLARYEQY
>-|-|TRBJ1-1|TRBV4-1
ASSPRVGLMNTEAF
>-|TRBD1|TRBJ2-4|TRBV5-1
ASSLGQGANIQY
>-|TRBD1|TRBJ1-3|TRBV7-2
ASSSQGALGNTIY
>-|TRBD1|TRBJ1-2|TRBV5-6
ASSLEGGRGLRYT
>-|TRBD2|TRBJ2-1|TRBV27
ASSLRGLAGGSEQF
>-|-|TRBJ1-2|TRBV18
ASSPSTESGNYGYT